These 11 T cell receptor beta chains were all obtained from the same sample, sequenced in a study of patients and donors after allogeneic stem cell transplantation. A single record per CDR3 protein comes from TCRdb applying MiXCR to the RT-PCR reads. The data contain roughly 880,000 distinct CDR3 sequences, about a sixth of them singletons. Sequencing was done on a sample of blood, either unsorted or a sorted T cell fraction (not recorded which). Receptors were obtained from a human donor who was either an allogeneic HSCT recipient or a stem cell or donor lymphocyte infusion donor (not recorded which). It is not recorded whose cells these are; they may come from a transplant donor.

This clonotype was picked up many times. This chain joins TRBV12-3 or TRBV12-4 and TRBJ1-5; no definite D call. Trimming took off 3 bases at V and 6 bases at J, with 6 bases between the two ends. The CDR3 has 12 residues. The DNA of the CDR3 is TGTGCCAGCAGTTTTAAGAGTCAGCCCCAGCATTTT. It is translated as CASSFKSQPQHF.

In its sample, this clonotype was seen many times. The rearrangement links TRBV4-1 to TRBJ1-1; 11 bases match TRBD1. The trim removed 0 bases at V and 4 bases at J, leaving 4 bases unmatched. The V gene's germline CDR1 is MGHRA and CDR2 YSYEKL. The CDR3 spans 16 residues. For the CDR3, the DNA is TGCGCCAGCAGCCAAGATCGAGGGACAGGGGGCACTGAAGCTTTCTTT. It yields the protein CASSQDRGTGGTEAFF.

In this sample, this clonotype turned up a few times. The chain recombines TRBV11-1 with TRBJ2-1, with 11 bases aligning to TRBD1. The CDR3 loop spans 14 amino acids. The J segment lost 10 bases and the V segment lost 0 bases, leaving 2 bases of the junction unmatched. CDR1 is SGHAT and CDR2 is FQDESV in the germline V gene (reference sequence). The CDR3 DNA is TGTGCCAGCAGCTTAGCGGACAGGGGGCAGGAGCAGTTCTTC. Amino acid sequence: CASSLADRGQEQFF.

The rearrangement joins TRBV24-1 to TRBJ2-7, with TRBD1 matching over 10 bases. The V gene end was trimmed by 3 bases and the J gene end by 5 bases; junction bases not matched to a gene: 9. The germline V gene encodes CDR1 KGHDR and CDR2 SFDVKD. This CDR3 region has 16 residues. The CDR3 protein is CATSDEPGQGFHEQYF. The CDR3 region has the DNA TGTGCCACCAGTGATGAGCCGGGACAGGGGTTCCACGAGCAGTACTTC.

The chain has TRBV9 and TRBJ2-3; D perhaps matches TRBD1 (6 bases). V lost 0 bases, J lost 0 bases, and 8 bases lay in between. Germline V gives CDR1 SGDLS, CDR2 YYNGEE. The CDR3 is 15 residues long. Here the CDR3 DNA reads TGTGCCAGCAGCGTAGCAGGGGACAGCACAGATACGCAGTATTTT. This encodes CASSVAGDSTDTQYF.

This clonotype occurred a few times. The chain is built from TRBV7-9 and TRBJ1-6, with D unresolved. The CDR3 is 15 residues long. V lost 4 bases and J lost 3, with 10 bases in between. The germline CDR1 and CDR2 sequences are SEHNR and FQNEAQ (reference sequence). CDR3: CASSSREGYNSPLHF. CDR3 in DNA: TGTGCCAGCAGCTCTCGAGAGGGCTATAATTCACCCCTCCACTTT.

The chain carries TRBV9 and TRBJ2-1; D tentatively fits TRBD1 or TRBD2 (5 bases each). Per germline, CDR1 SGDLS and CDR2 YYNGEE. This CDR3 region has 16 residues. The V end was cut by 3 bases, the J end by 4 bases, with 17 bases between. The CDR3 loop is CASSAGRGVMYNEQFF. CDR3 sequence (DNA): TGTGCCAGCAGCGCGGGACGAGGGGTGATGTACAATGAGCAGTTCTTC.

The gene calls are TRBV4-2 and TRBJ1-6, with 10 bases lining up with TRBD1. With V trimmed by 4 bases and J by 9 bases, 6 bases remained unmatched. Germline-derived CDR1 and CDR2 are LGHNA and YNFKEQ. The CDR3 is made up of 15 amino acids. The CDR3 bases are TGTGCCAGCAGCCGGAAGGGACAGGGGTTTTCACCCCTCCACTTT. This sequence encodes CASSRKGQGFSPLHF.

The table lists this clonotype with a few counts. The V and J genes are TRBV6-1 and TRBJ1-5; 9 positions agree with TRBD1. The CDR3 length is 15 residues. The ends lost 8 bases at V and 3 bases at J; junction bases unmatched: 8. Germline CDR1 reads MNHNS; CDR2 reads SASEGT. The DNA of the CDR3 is TGTGCCAGCCAGCTGGACAGGGGAGCCAATCAGCCCCAGCATTTT. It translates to CASQLDRGANQPQHF.

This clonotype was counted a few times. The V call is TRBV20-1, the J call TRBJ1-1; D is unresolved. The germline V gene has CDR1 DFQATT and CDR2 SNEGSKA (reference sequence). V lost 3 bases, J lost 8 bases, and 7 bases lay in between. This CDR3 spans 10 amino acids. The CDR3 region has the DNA TGCAGTGCTAGTAGGGCGGAAGCTTTCTTT. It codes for CSASRAEAFF.

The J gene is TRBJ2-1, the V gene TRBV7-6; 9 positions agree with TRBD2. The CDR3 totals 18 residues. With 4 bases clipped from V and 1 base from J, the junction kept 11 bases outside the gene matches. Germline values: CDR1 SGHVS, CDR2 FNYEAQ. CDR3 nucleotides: TGTGCCAGCAGCTCTCTAGCGGGGAGGCTATTGTCCTACAATGAGCAGTTCTTC. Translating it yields CASSSLAGRLLSYNEQFF.